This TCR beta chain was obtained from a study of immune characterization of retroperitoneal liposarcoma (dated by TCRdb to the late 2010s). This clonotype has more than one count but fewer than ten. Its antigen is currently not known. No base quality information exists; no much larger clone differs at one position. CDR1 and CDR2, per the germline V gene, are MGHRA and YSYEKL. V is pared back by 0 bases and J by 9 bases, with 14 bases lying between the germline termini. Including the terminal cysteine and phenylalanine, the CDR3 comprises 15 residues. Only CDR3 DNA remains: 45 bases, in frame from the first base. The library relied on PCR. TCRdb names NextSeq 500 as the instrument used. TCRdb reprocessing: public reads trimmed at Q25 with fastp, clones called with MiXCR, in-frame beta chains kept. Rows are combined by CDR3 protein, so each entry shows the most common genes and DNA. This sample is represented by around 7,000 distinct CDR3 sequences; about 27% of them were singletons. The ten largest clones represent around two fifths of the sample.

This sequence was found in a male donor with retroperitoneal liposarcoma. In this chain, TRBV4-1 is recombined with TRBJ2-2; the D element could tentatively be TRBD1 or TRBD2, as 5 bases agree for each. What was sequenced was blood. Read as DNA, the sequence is TGCGCCAGCAGCCAAGATCCCCAGGGACCCTGGGAGCTGTTTTTT. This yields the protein CASSQDPQGPWELFF.